The 23 T cell receptor beta chains listed next were all sequenced from one sample in a study of shared clonotypes between healthy human individuals (TCRdb year 2020). To prepare the library, the immunoSEQ multiplex PCR assay was applied. The source is immuneACCESS, and TCRdb retained only in-frame sequences with V and J called. Part of the clones is not carried over; for the studies checked, unresolved V genes explain less than half of this, and the remainder is unexplained. The sample table lists 1,500,000 or so clones, roughly 98.5% of them with a count of one. 0.36% of the sample rests with the top ten. The sequencing sample was made of naive CD4+ T cells sorted from blood. Per the publication, the cell subset or site label means: CD45RA+ positively selected. Source of these receptors: a man under 40 in good health.

This clone was counted a single time. This chain links TRBV7-3 with TRBJ2-1, with 8 nucleotides matching TRBD2. Germline CDR1 reads SGHTA; CDR2 reads FQGTGA. Trimming at V came to 5 bases and at J to 4 bases, leaving 7 bases not matched to a gene. The CDR3 has 15 amino acids. CDR3 nucleotide sequence: TGTGCCAGCAGCACCACTAGCGGACCGTACAATGAGCAGTTCTTC. Its protein is CASSTTSGPYNEQFF. Full variable domain (rest looked up from reference TRBV7-3 and TRBJ2-1): GAGVSQTPSNKVTEKGKYVELRCDPISGHTALYWYRQSLGQGPEFLIYFQGTGAADDSGLPNDRFFAVRPEGSVSTLKIQRTERGDSAVYLCASSTTSGPYNEQFFGPGTRLTVL.

A single count supports this clone. The chain couples TRBV7-2 to TRBJ2-7, with 10 nucleotides matching TRBD2. This CDR3 contains 16 residues. CDR1 is SGHTA and CDR2 is FQGNSA in the germline V gene. J was trimmed by 4 bases and V by 4 bases; bases with no gene match: 10. The CDR3 coding sequence is TGTGCCAGCAGCTACCAAGCGGGAGGGCCCTTTTACGAGCAGTACTTC. Amino acids: CASSYQAGGPFYEQYF.

This chain uses TRBV7-2 with TRBJ1-5, with 8 bases that match TRBD1. CDR1 is SGHTA, CDR2 FQGNSA, per germline. V dropped 6 bases and J dropped 11; count of bases not matched to a gene: 12. The CDR3 runs to 14 residues. The CDR3 here is CASSLDRATWAQHF. The CDR3 DNA is TGTGCCAGCAGTTTGGACAGGGCTACTTGGGCCCAGCATTTT.

V gene TRBV6-5 combines with J gene TRBJ1-2; D is uncertain. Germline-derived CDR1 and CDR2 are MNHEY and SVGAGI. CDR3 length equals 11 residues. With 5 bases removed from V and 4 bases from J, the gap between germline ends came to 5 bases. CDR3 region: CASSDSYGYTF. DNA of the CDR3: TGTGCCAGCAGTGATAGCTATGGCTACACCTTC.

This clone appeared a single time. The V and J genes are TRBV7-2 and TRBJ2-2, with TRBD1 identical over 8 bases. This CDR3 contains 15 residues. Trimming at V came to 5 bases and at J to 7 bases, leaving 9 bases not matched to a gene. In germline, CDR1 is SGHTA, CDR2 FQGNSA. The CDR3 loop is CASSNTQGASGELFF. DNA of the CDR3: TGTGCCAGCAGCAACACCCAGGGGGCGAGCGGGGAGCTGTTTTTT.

The CDR3 is CASSYREGAKNIQYF. Written as DNA, the CDR3 is TGTGCCAGCAGCTACAGGGAAGGAGCCAAAAACATTCAGTACTTC. This chain joins TRBV7-9 and TRBJ2-4; D might be TRBD1 (6 bases). Germline CDR1 reads SEHNR; CDR2 reads FQNEAQ (reference sequence). V lost 4 bases and J lost 0, with 10 bases in between. This CDR3 comprises 15 residues.

This clone occurred once. The V gene is TRBV28, the J gene TRBJ1-2; D is perhaps TRBD1 (6 bases). The germline CDR1 and CDR2 sequences are MDHEN and SYDVKM. Trimming stripped 2 bases from V and 8 bases from J, with 18 bases between. The CDR3 runs to 15 residues. The CDR3 protein is CASSLGGGGFGGYTF. DNA for the CDR3: TGTGCCAGCAGTTTAGGGGGCGGCGGGTTTGGCGGCTACACCTTC.

The J gene is TRBJ2-7, the V gene TRBV7-3, with 10 bases identical to TRBD2. Germline V gene data show CDR1 as SGHTA and CDR2 as FQGTGA. V dropped 2 bases and J dropped 5; count of bases not matched to a gene: 9. The CDR3 runs to 16 residues. Written as DNA, the CDR3 is TGTGCCAGCAGCTTAGGGCGGCTAGCGGGAGCGGACGAGCAGTACTTC. It specifies CASSLGRLAGADEQYF.

The chain recombines TRBV6-4 with TRBJ2-7; 10 bases are a match to TRBD1. The germline V gene encodes CDR1 MRHNA and CDR2 SNTAGT. The CDR3 is 17 amino acids. After removal of 0 bases from V and 4 bases from J, the junction contained 9 bases not matched to a gene. CDR3 nucleotides: TGTGCCAGCAGTGACTCCTACCGGGACAGGGGTAATTACGAGCAGTACTTC. Translating gives CASSDSYRDRGNYEQYF.

The chain employs TRBV28 and TRBJ2-7; D remains ambiguous. V was trimmed by 5 bases and J by 1 base, leaving 15 bases between them. CDR3 size: 15 residues. Germline CDR1 MDHEN, CDR2 SYDVKM. In DNA, the CDR3 is TGTGCCAGCAGTAGTGACTGGGTAGGGTCCTACGAGCAGTACTTC. Its translation: CASSSDWVGSYEQYF.

CDR3 sequence: CASSPGTGLVNYGYTF. CDR3 nucleotides: TGTGCCAGCAGCCCTGGGACAGGGTTAGTTAACTATGGCTACACCTTC. V gene TRBV7-9 combines with J gene TRBJ1-2, with 9 bases aligning to TRBD1. This CDR3 region has 16 residues. The V gene end was trimmed by 5 bases and the J gene end by 1 base; junction bases not matched to a gene: 8. Per germline, CDR1 SEHNR and CDR2 FQNEAQ (reference sequence). Filled out from reference TRBV7-9 and TRBJ1-2, the complete variable domain reads DTGVSQNPRHKITKRGQNVTFRCDPISEHNRLYWYRQTLGQGPEFLTYFQNEAQLEKSRLLSDRFSAERPKGSFSTLEIQRTEQGDSAMYLCASSPGTGLVNYGYTFGSGTRLTVV.

V and J are TRBV10-3 and TRBJ2-3; tentatively, D is TRBD1 or TRBD2 (6 bases each). Looked up from germline, CDR1 is ENHRY and CDR2 is SYGVKD. The CDR3 runs to 13 residues. V was clipped by 6 bases and J by 1 base, with 8 bases between them. The CDR3 bases are TGTGCCATCAGGGAGGGGGGCACAGATACGCAGTATTTT. It is translated as CAIREGGTDTQYF.

The chain joins TRBV29-1 to TRBJ2-3, with TRBD2 matching over 10 bases. The CDR3 consists of 16 residues. Germline V CDR1 and CDR2: SQVTM, ANQGSEA. The J segment lost 3 bases and the V segment lost 3 bases, leaving 9 bases of the junction unmatched. The CDR3 region is CSVDSLAGVGTDTQYF. CDR3 nucleotides: TGCAGCGTTGACTCTCTAGCGGGAGTTGGAACAGATACGCAGTATTTT.

This chain joins TRBV18 and TRBJ1-3, with D perhaps TRBD1 (5 bases). The CDR3 loop spans 17 amino acids. The ends were cut back, 3 bases at V and 0 bases at J, with 15 bases in the middle. Germline V gene lookup returns CDR1 KGHSH and CDR2 LQKENI. In nucleotides, the CDR3 is TGTGCCAGCTCACCCCTTGAGGGGCACAGCTCTGGAAACACCATATATTTT. Protein: CASSPLEGHSSGNTIYF.

The V gene is TRBV6-1, the J gene TRBJ2-5; 8 nucleotides agree with TRBD1. This CDR3 region has 15 residues. From germline, CDR1 is MNHNS and CDR2 SASEGT. The V and J ends lost 2 bases and 6 bases, in that order; junction bases with no gene match: 8. The CDR3 is CASSESPGGEKTQYF. In DNA form, the CDR3 reads TGTGCCAGCAGTGAATCCCCAGGGGGCGAAAAGACCCAGTACTTC.

The chain is built from TRBV10-1 and TRBJ2-5, with D possibly matching TRBD1 (5 bases). Germline V gene sequence: CDR1 WNHNN, CDR2 SYGVQD (reference sequence). This CDR3 region has 13 residues. V was trimmed by 4 bases and J by 5 bases, leaving 11 bases between them. The CDR3 is CASSVRVSETQYF. In DNA, the CDR3 is TGCGCCAGCAGTGTCAGGGTTTCGGAGACCCAGTACTTC.

This clone was detected once. The chain links TRBV5-4 to TRBJ2-7; 9 bases are shared with TRBD2. The trim removed 10 bases at V and 3 bases at J, leaving 11 bases unmatched. This CDR3 spans 14 amino acids. In germline, CDR1 is SGHNT, CDR2 YYREEE (reference sequence). The CDR3 is CAFHWTSENYEQYF. DNA of the CDR3: TGTGCCTTCCATTGGACTAGCGAGAACTACGAGCAGTACTTC.

The count of this clone is one. The V and J genes are TRBV9 and TRBJ2-5, with TRBD1 matching over 8 bases. This CDR3 has 15 amino acids. Germline V gives CDR1 SGDLS, CDR2 YYNGEE. The trim removed 0 bases at V and 2 bases at J, leaving 3 bases unmatched. This CDR3 is CASSVATGDQETQYF. CDR3 sequence (DNA): TGTGCCAGCAGCGTAGCGACAGGGGATCAAGAGACCCAGTACTTC.

The J gene is TRBJ2-1, the V gene TRBV19; 11 bases align to TRBD2. Germline V lookup: CDR1 LNHDA, CDR2 SQIVND (reference sequence). This CDR3 comprises 16 residues. The junction had 7 bases not matched to a gene; V was cut back by 5 bases and J by 4 bases. CDR3 in DNA: TGTGCCAGTAGTGGGAGGACTAGCGGGTCTTACAATGAGCAGTTCTTC. Its translation is CASSGRTSGSYNEQFF. The whole variable domain, remainder taken from reference TRBV19 and TRBJ2-1, is DGGITQSPKYLFRKEGQNVTLSCEQNLNHDAMYWYRQDPGQGLRLIYYSQIVNDFQKGDIAEGYSVSREKKESFPLTVTSAQKNPTAFYLCASSGRTSGSYNEQFFGPGTRLTVL.

Comments on this clone: This CDR3 is also generated by other DNA sequences in the sample. J is TRBJ2-1 and V is TRBV18; D is uncertain. V dropped 2 bases and J dropped 4 bases, with 6 bases sitting between them. This CDR3 has 13 residues. Germline CDR1 and CDR2: KGHSH and LQKENI. Written as DNA, the CDR3 is TGTGCCAGCTCACCATCCAGTTACAATGAGCAGTTCTTC. It translates to CASSPSSYNEQFF.

The chain combines TRBV7-2 with TRBJ2-7; no definite D call. The germline gives CDR1 SGHTA, CDR2 FQGNSA. The CDR3 loop spans 13 amino acids. The V end lost 0 bases, the J end lost 6 bases, and 9 bases lay between the germline ends. CDR3 protein: CASSLAMTGEQYF. The DNA for the CDR3 is TGTGCCAGCAGCTTAGCTATGACGGGCGAGCAGTACTTC. Full variable domain (missing parts from reference TRBV7-2 and TRBJ2-7): GAGVSQSPSNKVTEKGKDVELRCDPISGHTALYWYRQSLGQGLEFLIYFQGNSAPDKSGLPSDRFSAERTGGSVSTLTIQRTQQEDSAVYLCASSLAMTGEQYFGPGTRLTVT.

The V gene is TRBV6-5, the J gene TRBJ2-7; TRBD2 matches 8 bases. CDR1 is MNHEY and CDR2 is SVGAGI in the germline V gene. The CDR3 totals 15 residues. V lost 0 bases and J lost 3; bases outside the gene matches: 4. The CDR3 loop is CASSYSPREDYEQYF. The CDR3 coding sequence is TGTGCCAGCAGTTACTCGCCGCGGGAGGACTACGAGCAGTACTTC.

The rearrangement links TRBV7-9 to TRBJ1-4; no definite D call. With 5 bases removed from V and 4 bases from J, the gap between germline ends came to 14 bases. Germline CDR1 and CDR2: SEHNR and FQNEAQ (reference sequence). The length of the CDR3 is 15 residues. The CDR3 spells CASSPRMLVNEKLFF. CDR3 bases: TGTGCCAGCAGCCCGCGGATGCTAGTTAATGAAAAACTGTTTTTT.